This T cell receptor beta chain was observed in a study of blood T cells in healthy people across ages. Using a J-beta primer mix together with a sample-barcoded 5' primer, a second PCR was run for roughly 7 to 12 cycles. TCRdb reanalysed the 5' RACE reads using MiXCR and keeps one entry per CDR3 protein. The sample includes 790,000 or so distinct CDR3 sequences, about 47% of them seen just once. Findings of the study overall: There were more naive CD4+ cells and higher diversity in long-lived donors than in aged donors. TCR beta diversity was tightly associated with the proportion of naive T cells. Donor CMV status was unknown, possibly confounding expanded clonotype changes.

This CDR3 contains 14 residues. V lost 6 bases and J lost 3, with 13 bases in between. Germline V CDR1 and CDR2: MNHNY, SVGAGI (reference sequence). Worth noting for this clonotype: Antigen specificity is unknown.

The receptor's source is a man aged 80 or over in good health. This chain joins TRBV6-6 and TRBJ2-3; a possible D gene is TRBD2 (7 bases). Sequencing input: blood. This CDR3 is CASRMEGGTDTQYF. CDR3 bases: TGTGCCAGCAGGATGGAGGGGGGGACAGATACGCAGTATTTT.